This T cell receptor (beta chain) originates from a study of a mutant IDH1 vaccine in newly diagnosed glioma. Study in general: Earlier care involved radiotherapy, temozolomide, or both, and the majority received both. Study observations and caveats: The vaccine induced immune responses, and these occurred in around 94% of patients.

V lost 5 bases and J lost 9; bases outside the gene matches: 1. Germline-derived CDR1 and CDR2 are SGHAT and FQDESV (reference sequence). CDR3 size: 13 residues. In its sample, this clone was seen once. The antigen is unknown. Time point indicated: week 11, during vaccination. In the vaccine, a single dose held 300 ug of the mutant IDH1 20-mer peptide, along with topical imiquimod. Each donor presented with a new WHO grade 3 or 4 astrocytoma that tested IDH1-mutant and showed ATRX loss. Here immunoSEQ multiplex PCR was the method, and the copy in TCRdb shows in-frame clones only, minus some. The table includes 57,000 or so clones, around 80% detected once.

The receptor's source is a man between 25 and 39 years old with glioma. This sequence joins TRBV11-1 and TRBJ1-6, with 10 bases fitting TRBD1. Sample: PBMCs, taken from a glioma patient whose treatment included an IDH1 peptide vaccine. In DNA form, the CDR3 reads TGTGCCAGCAGCAGGACAGGGGGTTCACCCCTCCACTTT. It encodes CASSRTGGSPLHF.